The rows below give T cell receptor beta chains drawn from one sample of a study of blood T cell repertoires in COVID-19. Data came from immunoSEQ multiplex PCR; TCRdb stores just in-frame clones and leaves some out. The sample yields about 400,000 clones, 70% to 90% seen once. The sequenced material came from peripheral blood. These receptors were obtained from a woman aged 25 to 39 with active or convalescent COVID-19. Both conserved end residues are part of each CDR3. Each record gives: V gene, clone size, CDR3 protein. Clone size is shown for a subset of rows, as once, few, many or a class of expanded clone.

v_call: TRBV5-1
clone_size: -
cdr3_aa: CASSLEVETYEQYF

v_call: TRBV7-2
clone_size: once
cdr3_aa: CASSPPGSGAYEQYF

v_call: TRBV5-6
clone_size: once
cdr3_aa: CASSLRTVNEKLFF

v_call: TRBV30
clone_size: -
cdr3_aa: CAWTTVEGNTIYF

v_call: TRBV7-7
clone_size: -
cdr3_aa: CAIMTAGNTIYF

v_call: TRBV2
clone_size: -
cdr3_aa: CARGLAGGDEQFF

v_call: TRBV5-1
clone_size: -
cdr3_aa: CASSLTVSYEQYF

v_call: TRBV9
clone_size: few
cdr3_aa: CASSTHIGRSNTEAFF

v_call: TRBV21-1
clone_size: -
cdr3_aa: CASTLTSGGPCEQYF

v_call: TRBV4-2
clone_size: few
cdr3_aa: CASSQGEGERTEAFF

v_call: TRBV4-1
clone_size: few
cdr3_aa: CASSQVRLAGAEQYF

v_call: TRBV12-5
clone_size: once
cdr3_aa: CASGLSDRGGQPQHF